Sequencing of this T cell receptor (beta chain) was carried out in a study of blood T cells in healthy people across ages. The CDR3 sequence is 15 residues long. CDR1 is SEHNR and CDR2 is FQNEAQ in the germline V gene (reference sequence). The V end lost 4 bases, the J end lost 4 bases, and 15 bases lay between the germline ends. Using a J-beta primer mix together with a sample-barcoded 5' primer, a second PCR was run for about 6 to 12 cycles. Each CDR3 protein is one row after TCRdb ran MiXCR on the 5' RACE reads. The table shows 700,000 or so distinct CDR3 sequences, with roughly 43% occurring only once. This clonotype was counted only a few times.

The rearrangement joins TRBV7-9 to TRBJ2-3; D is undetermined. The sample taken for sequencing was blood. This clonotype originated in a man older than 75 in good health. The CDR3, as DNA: TGTGCCAGCAGCTCTGAAGGAAAGAGCGCAGATACGCAGTATTTT. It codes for CASSSEGKSADTQYF. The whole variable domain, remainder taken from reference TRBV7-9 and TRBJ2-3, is DTGVSQNPRHKITKRGQNVTFRCDPISEHNRLYWYRQTLGQGPEFLTYFQNEAQLEKSRLLSDRFSAERPKGSFSTLEIQRTEQGDSAMYLCASSSEGKSADTQYFGPGTRLTVL.